This T cell receptor beta chain was captured in a study of blood T cell repertoires in COVID-19. The table came from immunoSEQ multiplex PCR; TCRdb's copy has only in-frame clones and leaves some out. This sample has around 260,000 clones, with approximately 87% found just once. This CDR3 comprises 15 residues. Germline values: CDR1 SGHVS, CDR2 FQNEAQ. Unmatched junction bases numbered 4, after V lost 5 bases and J lost 0 bases. The chain uses TRBV7-8 and TRBJ1-1; 9 positions match TRBD1. The specimen sequenced was peripheral blood. This sequence was found in a woman aged 50 to 65 with acute or convalescent COVID-19. The CDR3 DNA sequence: TGTGCCAGCAGCATCCGGACAGGGGTGAACACTGAAGCTTTCTTT. It codes for CASSIRTGVNTEAFF.